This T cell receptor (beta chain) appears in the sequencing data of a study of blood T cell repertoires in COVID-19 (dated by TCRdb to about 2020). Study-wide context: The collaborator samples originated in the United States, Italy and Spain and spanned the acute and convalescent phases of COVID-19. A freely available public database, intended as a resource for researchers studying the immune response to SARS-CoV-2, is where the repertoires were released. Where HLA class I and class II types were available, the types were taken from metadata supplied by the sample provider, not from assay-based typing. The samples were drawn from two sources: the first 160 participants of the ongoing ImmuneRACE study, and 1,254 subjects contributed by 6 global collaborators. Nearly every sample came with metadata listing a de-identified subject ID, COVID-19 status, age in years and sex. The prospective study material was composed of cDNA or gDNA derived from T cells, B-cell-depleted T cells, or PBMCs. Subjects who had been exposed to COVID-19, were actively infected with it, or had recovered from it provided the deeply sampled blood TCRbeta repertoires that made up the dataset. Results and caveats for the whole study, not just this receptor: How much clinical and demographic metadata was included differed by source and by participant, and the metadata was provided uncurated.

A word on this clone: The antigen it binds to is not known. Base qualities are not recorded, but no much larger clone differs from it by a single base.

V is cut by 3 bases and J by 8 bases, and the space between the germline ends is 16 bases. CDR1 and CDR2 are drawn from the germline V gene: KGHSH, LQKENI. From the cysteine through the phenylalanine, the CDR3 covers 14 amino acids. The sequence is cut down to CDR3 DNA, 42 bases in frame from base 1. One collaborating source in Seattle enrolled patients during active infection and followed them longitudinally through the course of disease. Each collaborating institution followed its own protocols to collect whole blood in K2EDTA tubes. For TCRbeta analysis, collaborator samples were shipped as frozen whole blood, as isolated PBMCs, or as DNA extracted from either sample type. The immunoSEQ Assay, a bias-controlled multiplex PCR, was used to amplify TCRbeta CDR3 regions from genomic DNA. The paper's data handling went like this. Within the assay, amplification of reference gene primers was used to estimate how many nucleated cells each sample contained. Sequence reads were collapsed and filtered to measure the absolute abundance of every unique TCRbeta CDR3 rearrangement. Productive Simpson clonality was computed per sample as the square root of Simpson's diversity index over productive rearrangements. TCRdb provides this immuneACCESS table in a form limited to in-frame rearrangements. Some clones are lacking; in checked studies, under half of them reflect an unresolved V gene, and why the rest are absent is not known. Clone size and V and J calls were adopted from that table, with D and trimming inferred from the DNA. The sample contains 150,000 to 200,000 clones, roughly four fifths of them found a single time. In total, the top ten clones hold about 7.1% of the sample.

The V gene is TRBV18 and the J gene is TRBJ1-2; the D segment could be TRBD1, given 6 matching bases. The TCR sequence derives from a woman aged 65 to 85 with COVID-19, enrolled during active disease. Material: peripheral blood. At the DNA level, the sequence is TGTGCCAGCTCACCCCAGGACAGCAAGGAAGGCTACACCTTC. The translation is CASSPQDSKEGYTF.